This TCR beta chain was documented in a study of T cells in Graves' hyperthyroidism and ophthalmopathy. Amplification yielded TCR beta CDR3 regions, with RNA transcripts as the source. HTBI primers were the set used in a first-round RT-PCR of the TCR CDR3. TCRdb reanalysed the multiplex PCR reads using MiXCR and keeps one entry per CDR3 protein. This sample carries some 600,000 distinct CDR3 sequences, approximately 15% of them seen once, and the ten largest clones take around 5.4%. The table lists this clonotype with a few counts. Source material: blood. The sequence came from a woman aged 30 to 39 with Graves' hyperthyroidism that later progressed to Graves' ophthalmopathy.

This chain's CDR3 is CASSSHRGRNYGYTF. The CDR3 DNA is TGTGCCAGCAGCTCGCACAGGGGGCGAAACTATGGCTACACCTTC. The chain has TRBV11-3 and TRBJ1-2; 9 bases are shared with TRBD1. The length of the CDR3 is 15 residues. J gave up 2 bases and V 4 bases, and 5 bases lay outside the gene matches. CDR1 is SGHNT, CDR2 YENEEA, per germline.